Given below is one T cell receptor beta chain in context. A clone one base away is much larger, so this may be a read error. This sample's RNA came from whole unsorted tissue. These data are taken from a study of tumor and adjacent non-tumor tissue in lung cancer. Three rounds of nested PCR, following a modified ARM-PCR protocol, produced the TCRbeta library. TCRdb reprocessed the multiplex PCR reads via MiXCR and lists one record per CDR3 protein. The sample carries about 110,000 distinct CDR3 sequences, approximately 82% recorded once. The CDR3 is 14 residues long. The germline gives CDR1 DFQATT, CDR2 SNEGSKA (reference sequence). Trimming cost V 1 base and J 1 base, with 10 bases left between them.

The sequenced sample consisted of lung tumor tissue. The clonotype originates from a woman in her sixties or seventies with non-small cell lung cancer. The chain joins TRBV20-1 to TRBJ2-5; TRBD2 might be the D (5 bases). The CDR3: CSARVAGGQETQYF. CDR3 coding DNA: TGCAGTGCTAGAGTGGCAGGAGGCCAAGAGACCCAGTACTTC.